The rows below give T cell receptor beta chains drawn from one sample of a study of cytotoxic CD8 clonotypes in ibrutinib-treated CLL. Clones were sequenced by immunoSEQ multiplex PCR, and TCRdb holds only the in-frame ones, with some missing. The sample lists around 70,000 clones, about nine tenths occurring once. The material sequenced was PBMCs, taken after 12 months of ibrutinib treatment. Receptors originate from a human donor with chronic lymphocytic leukemia. CDR3s include the opening cysteine and the closing phenylalanine or tryptophan. D genes are given only for firm matches. Rows give clone size only sometimes, using once, few, many, or a class for an expanded clone.

V gene: TRBV7-3
D gene: -
clone size: -
J gene: TRBJ2-2
CDR3 protein: CASSLGQGVGELFF
CDR3 DNA: TGTGCCAGCAGCTTGGGCCAGGGCGTCGGGGAGCTGTTTTTT

V gene: TRBV7-6
D gene: -
clone size: -
J gene: TRBJ1-3
CDR3 protein: CASSLLSSGNTIYF
CDR3 DNA: TGTGCCAGCAGCCTGCTTTCCTCTGGAAACACCATATATTTT

V gene: TRBV28
D gene: -
clone size: -
J gene: TRBJ1-2
CDR3 protein: CASSFWVGAGDNYGYTF
CDR3 DNA: TGTGCCAGCAGTTTCTGGGTAGGGGCCGGAGATAACTATGGCTACACCTTC

V gene: TRBV11-3
D gene: TRBD1
clone size: -
J gene: TRBJ1-1
CDR3 protein: CASMQGANLNTEAFF
CDR3 DNA: TGTGCCAGCATGCAGGGGGCGAACTTGAACACTGAAGCTTTCTTT

V gene: TRBV19
D gene: TRBD2
clone size: once
J gene: TRBJ2-2
CDR3 protein: CASQERAGVSTGELFF
CDR3 DNA: TGTGCCTCTCAAGAAAGGGCGGGGGTGAGCACCGGGGAGCTGTTTTTT

V gene: TRBV18
D gene: TRBD1
clone size: -
J gene: TRBJ1-5
CDR3 protein: CASSPATGASNQPQHF
CDR3 DNA: TGTGCCAGCTCACCAGCGACAGGGGCTAGCAATCAGCCCCAGCATTTT

V gene: TRBV2
D gene: -
clone size: -
J gene: TRBJ2-5
CDR3 protein: CASSKGETQYF
CDR3 DNA: TGTGCCAGCAGTAAGGGGGAGACCCAGTACTTC

V gene: TRBV4-3
D gene: -
clone size: -
J gene: TRBJ2-5
CDR3 protein: CASSQDIPRPGLWETQYF
CDR3 DNA: TGCGCCAGCAGCCAAGACATCCCTAGACCAGGGCTGTGGGAGACCCAGTACTTC

V gene: TRBV30
D gene: -
clone size: -
J gene: TRBJ2-1
CDR3 protein: CAWSESRGTYKQFF
CDR3 DNA: TGTGCCTGGAGTGAATCGCGGGGCACCTATAAGCAGTTCTTC

V gene: TRBV18
D gene: TRBD2
clone size: -
J gene: TRBJ2-5
CDR3 protein: CASSGSGETQYF
CDR3 DNA: TGTGCCAGCTCAGGTAGCGGGGAGACCCAGTACTTC

V gene: TRBV7-3
D gene: -
clone size: -
J gene: TRBJ1-1
CDR3 protein: CASSLNTKGTEAFF
CDR3 DNA: TGTGCCAGCAGCTTAAACACCAAGGGCACTGAAGCTTTCTTT

V gene: TRBV2
D gene: -
clone size: few
J gene: TRBJ1-1
CDR3 protein: CASSDRENTEAFF
CDR3 DNA: TGTGCCAGCAGTGACAGGGAGAACACTGAAGCTTTCTTT

V gene: TRBV30
D gene: TRBD2
clone size: -
J gene: TRBJ2-7
CDR3 protein: CAWSAGTSGVSYYEQYF
CDR3 DNA: TGTGCCTGGAGTGCCGGGACTAGCGGGGTATCGTACTACGAGCAGTACTTC

V gene: TRBV27
D gene: TRBD2
clone size: -
J gene: TRBJ2-7
CDR3 protein: CASSAWTSGTGGYEQYF
CDR3 DNA: TGTGCCAGCAGTGCCTGGACTAGCGGGACAGGAGGGTACGAGCAGTACTTC

V gene: TRBV7-2
D gene: TRBD2
clone size: -
J gene: TRBJ2-6
CDR3 protein: CASSLAIFTSGSPGANVLTF
CDR3 DNA: TGTGCCAGCAGCTTAGCGATTTTTACTAGCGGGTCCCCTGGGGCCAACGTCCTGACTTTC

V gene: TRBV9
D gene: -
clone size: -
J gene: TRBJ1-1
CDR3 protein: CASSPRLRQANSEAFF
CDR3 DNA: TGTGCCAGCAGCCCGAGACTAAGACAGGCAAATTCTGAAGCTTTCTTT

V gene: TRBV30
D gene: -
clone size: -
J gene: TRBJ2-1
CDR3 protein: CVVTSSYNEQFF
CDR3 DNA: TGTGTGGTTACGAGCTCCTACAATGAGCAGTTCTTC

V gene: TRBV19
D gene: TRBD1
clone size: -
J gene: TRBJ1-1
CDR3 protein: CASSSTGGDFSGTNTEAFF
CDR3 DNA: TGTGCCAGTAGTTCCACAGGGGGCGATTTTTCCGGGACTAACACTGAAGCTTTCTTT

V gene: TRBV28
D gene: TRBD1
clone size: -
J gene: TRBJ2-7
CDR3 protein: CASSSPGQNSYEQYF
CDR3 DNA: TGTGCCAGCAGTTCCCCGGGACAGAACTCCTACGAGCAGTACTTC

V gene: TRBV7-9
D gene: -
clone size: -
J gene: TRBJ2-5
CDR3 protein: CASSRTPETGTQYF
CDR3 DNA: TGTGCCAGCAGCCGGACCCCCGAAACAGGGACCCAGTACTTC

V gene: TRBV2
D gene: TRBD1
clone size: few
J gene: TRBJ1-2
CDR3 protein: CASILTGVDGYTF
CDR3 DNA: TGTGCCAGCATCTTGACAGGGGTCGATGGCTACACCTTC

V gene: TRBV19
D gene: TRBD1
clone size: -
J gene: TRBJ2-3
CDR3 protein: CASSILRDRVADTQYF
CDR3 DNA: TGTGCCAGTAGTATTCTTAGGGACAGAGTGGCAGATACGCAGTATTTT

V gene: TRBV6-6
D gene: -
clone size: -
J gene: TRBJ1-5
CDR3 protein: CASRGPGNQPQHF
CDR3 DNA: TGTGCCAGCCGCGGACCAGGGAATCAGCCCCAGCATTTT

V gene: TRBV29-1
D gene: -
clone size: -
J gene: TRBJ1-1
CDR3 protein: CSVESTADTEAFF
CDR3 DNA: TGCAGCGTTGAAAGTACGGCGGACACTGAAGCTTTCTTT

V gene: TRBV6-5
D gene: TRBD1
clone size: -
J gene: TRBJ1-2
CDR3 protein: CASSYFDPRTGGGYTF
CDR3 DNA: TGTGCCAGCAGTTACTTCGACCCCCGGACAGGGGGAGGCTACACCTTC

V gene: TRBV5-8
D gene: -
clone size: -
J gene: TRBJ1-5
CDR3 protein: CASSIGQSLYQPQHF
CDR3 DNA: TGTGCCAGCAGCATCGGACAGTCCTTGTATCAGCCCCAGCATTTT

V gene: TRBV5-4
D gene: -
clone size: -
J gene: TRBJ1-1
CDR3 protein: CASSQAPGHTNTEAFF
CDR3 DNA: TGCGCCAGCAGCCAAGCTCCGGGACACACGAACACTGAAGCTTTCTTT

V gene: TRBV7-8
D gene: -
clone size: -
J gene: TRBJ1-1
CDR3 protein: CASLARDGATEAFF
CDR3 DNA: TGTGCCAGCCTAGCAAGGGATGGGGCCACTGAAGCTTTCTTT

V gene: TRBV10-3
D gene: -
clone size: -
J gene: TRBJ2-5
CDR3 protein: CAISESGIQETQYF
CDR3 DNA: TGTGCCATCAGTGAGTCTGGCATCCAAGAGACCCAGTACTTC

V gene: TRBV6-6
D gene: -
clone size: -
J gene: TRBJ1-1
CDR3 protein: CASSYPDSEAFF
CDR3 DNA: TGTGCCAGCAGTTACCCGGACAGTGAAGCTTTCTTT

V gene: TRBV7-3
D gene: -
clone size: -
J gene: TRBJ1-3
CDR3 protein: CASSFSGDTIYF
CDR3 DNA: TGTGCCAGCAGCTTCTCCGGTGACACCATATATTTT

V gene: TRBV7-3
D gene: -
clone size: -
J gene: TRBJ2-5
CDR3 protein: CASSGLGGAAETQYF
CDR3 DNA: TGTGCCAGCAGCGGACTGGGGGGCGCGGCTGAGACCCAGTACTTC

V gene: TRBV4-3
D gene: -
clone size: -
J gene: TRBJ1-1
CDR3 protein: CASSHLSEGAAFF
CDR3 DNA: TGCGCCAGCAGCCACCTCTCGGAGGGTGCAGCTTTCTTT